The 28 T cell receptor beta chains below all came from one sample that was sequenced in a study of T cells expressing NK-cell markers. TCRdb re-called the 5' RACE reads; every CDR3 protein appears as one record, without DNA. Its table records over 150,000 distinct CDR3 sequences. Sequencing was carried out using blood T cells: a sorted CD56 or NKG2C T cell subset, CD4+ or CD8+ T cells, or bulk PBMC T cells (not recorded which). The source is a woman in her forties or fifties in good health.

The V gene is TRBV5-6, the J gene TRBJ2-1; TCRdb selects TRBD2, and the lack of DNA leaves this call unchecked. CDR3 length: 16 amino acids. Germline CDR1 reads SGHDT; CDR2 reads YYEEEE. This CDR3 reads CASSLPTSGKGDEQFF.

The chain uses TRBV3-1 and TRBJ2-1; TCRdb gives TRBD2 as the D gene, but with no DNA this cannot be confirmed. This CDR3 is built from 16 residues. Germline V gene lookup returns CDR1 LGHDT and CDR2 YNNKEL (reference sequence). CDR3 sequence: CASSQDGLAGYNEQFF.

This sequence joins TRBV27 and TRBJ2-2; TCRdb's D call of TRBD1 is untestable without DNA. Germline V CDR1 and CDR2: MNHEY, SMNVEV (reference sequence). There are 17 residues in the CDR3. This CDR3 reads CASSFRTWTGNTGELFF.

The V and J genes are TRBV12-3 or TRBV12-4 and TRBJ1-5; the TCRdb call, TRBD1, lacks DNA for checking. The CDR3 is made up of 13 amino acids. The CDR3 reads CASRGQGNQPQHF.

V gene TRBV28 combines with J gene TRBJ2-1; TCRdb outputs TRBD2, but without DNA this stays unchecked. This CDR3 region has 14 residues. CDR1 and CDR2 from the germline V gene are MDHEN and SYDVKM. CDR3 amino acids: CAGKTSGRNNEQFF.

The V gene is TRBV27, the J gene TRBJ2-1; lacking DNA, the TRBD1 call made by TCRdb goes unchecked. Germline V CDR1 and CDR2: MNHEY, SMNVEV (reference sequence). This CDR3 contains 14 residues. The CDR3 loop reads CASSFSNNRNEQFF.

The chain carries TRBV6-5 and TRBJ2-1; the D gene TCRdb calls, TRBD1, cannot be checked with no DNA. From germline, CDR1 is MNHEY and CDR2 SVGAGI. CDR3 length: 16 amino acids. The CDR3 sequence: CASSDRATTAYNEQFF.

This rearrangement joins TRBV2 to TRBJ2-1; without DNA, the TCRdb call of TRBD2 cannot be checked. CDR3 length equals 17 residues. Germline assignment: CDR1 SNHLY and CDR2 FYNNEI. This CDR3 reads CASSEAPTRSVMYEQFF.

CDR3 amino acids: CSVLKQGFSEAFF. This sequence joins TRBV29-1 and TRBJ1-1; TCRdb designates TRBD1, a call that cannot be tested without DNA. This CDR3 is 13 amino acids long. Germline V lookup: CDR1 SQVTM, CDR2 ANQGSEA.

The chain employs TRBV13 and TRBJ2-5. CDR3 length equals 14 residues. From germline, CDR1 is PRHDT and CDR2 FYEKMQ (reference sequence). This chain's CDR3 is CASSLVQNQETQYF.

The rearrangement links TRBV12-3 or TRBV12-4 to TRBJ2-3; TCRdb's D gene call, TRBD1, goes unchecked for lack of DNA. CDR3 length: 14 amino acids. Here the CDR3 reads CASSNPGLPDTQYF.

V usage is TRBV7-9 and J usage is TRBJ2-7. Germline V gene data show CDR1 as SEHNR and CDR2 as FQNEAQ (reference sequence). The CDR3 contains 13 residues. This CDR3 reads CASSFLGSYEQYF.

CDR3 loop: CASSVSGVGGYTF. The chain couples TRBV25-1 to TRBJ1-2; with no DNA, the TCRdb D assignment of TRBD1 cannot be verified. Germline CDR1 and CDR2: MGHDK and SYGVNS. The CDR3 totals 13 residues.

V and J are TRBV4-1 and TRBJ2-2. This CDR3 contains 16 residues. CDR1 and CDR2 from the germline V gene are MGHRA and YSYEKL. The CDR3 here is CASSLLLGPNTGELFF.

V gene TRBV5-5 combines with J gene TRBJ1-1. This CDR3 region has 16 residues. Germline CDR1 and CDR2: SGHKS and YYEKEE (reference sequence). CDR3 sequence reads: CASSLFSDQLGTEAFF.

The genes are TRBV3-1 and TRBJ2-1; the TCRdb D gene call, TRBD2, has no DNA to confirm it. CDR3 length: 17 amino acids. Germline V gene sequence: CDR1 LGHDT, CDR2 YNNKEL (reference sequence). The CDR3 here is CASSLGPGVAGFNEQFF.

This rearrangement joins TRBV6-6 to TRBJ2-7. Germline-derived CDR1 and CDR2 are MNHNY and SVGAGI (reference sequence). The CDR3 is made up of 14 amino acids. CDR3: CASSQPRQPYEQYF.

J is TRBJ2-3 and V is TRBV7-8; TCRdb indicates TRBD2, and absent DNA this call remains unverified. CDR3 length equals 14 residues. The germline CDR1 and CDR2 sequences are SGHVS and FQNEAQ. CDR3 loop: CASTKRGGPDTQYF.

This sequence joins TRBV24-1 and TRBJ2-1; the TCRdb call, TRBD2, lacks DNA for checking. This CDR3 has 17 amino acids. The germline V gene has CDR1 KGHDR and CDR2 SFDVKD. The CDR3 here is CATSDPAGGPFYNEQFF.

The rearrangement uses TRBV12-3 or TRBV12-4 and TRBJ2-3; TCRdb outputs TRBD1, but without DNA this stays unchecked. This CDR3 has 15 amino acids. The CDR3 loop is CASSPTGGYPDTQYF.

V and J are TRBV6-6 and TRBJ2-7; the TCRdb call, TRBD1, lacks DNA for checking. The CDR3 is 19 residues long. Germline assignment: CDR1 MNHNY and CDR2 SVGAGI (reference sequence). The CDR3 loop is CASSYPQGLSGGTTYEQYF.

This chain connects TRBV20-1 to TRBJ1-1. The CDR3 has 15 amino acids. Germline V CDR1 and CDR2: DFQATT, SNEGSKA (reference sequence). The chain's CDR3 is CSARDLTGRNTEAFF.

CDR3 amino acids: CASSPGSPNEQFF. The chain recombines TRBV5-1 with TRBJ2-1; TCRdb's assignment of TRBD1 cannot be checked, as there is no DNA. Germline lookup yields CDR1 SGHRS and CDR2 YFSETQ. The CDR3 is 13 residues long. The variable domain in full, with the rest retrieved from reference TRBV5-1 and TRBJ2-1, is KAGVTQTPRYLIKTRGQQVTLSCSPISGHRSVSWYQQTPGQGLQFLFEYFSETQRNKGNFPGRFSGRQFSNSRSEMNVSTLELGDSALYLCASSPGSPNEQFFGPGTRLTVL.

The chain joins TRBV27 to TRBJ2-2. This CDR3 is built from 13 residues. Germline V gene lookup returns CDR1 MNHEY and CDR2 SMNVEV (reference sequence). CDR3 loop: CASSYHSAGELFF.

V usage is TRBV15 and J usage is TRBJ2-1; TCRdb designates TRBD2, a call that cannot be tested without DNA. The CDR3 spans 13 residues. Germline V gives CDR1 LNHNV, CDR2 YYDKDF (reference sequence). The CDR3 is CASKTREGDEQFF.

The V gene is TRBV6-5, the J gene TRBJ1-1; absent DNA, TCRdb's TRBD1 call cannot be checked. This CDR3 is built from 14 residues. CDR1 and CDR2 (germline): MNHEY, SVGAGI. CDR3 in amino acids: CASSLRIDSTEAFF.

The rearrangement links TRBV7-8 to TRBJ2-1; the TCRdb call, TRBD2, lacks DNA for checking. Germline CDR1 and CDR2: SGHVS and FQNEAQ. The CDR3 runs to 18 residues. The CDR3 loop reads CASSLTRTKREYYNEQFF. The entire variable domain, with the rest obtained from reference TRBV7-8 and TRBJ2-1, is as follows: GAGVSQSPRYKVAKRGQDVALRCDPISGHVSLFWYQQALGQGPEFLTYFQNEAQLDKSGLPSDRFFAERPEGSVSTLKIQRTQQEDSAVYLCASSLTRTKREYYNEQFFGPGTRLTVL.

The rearrangement joins TRBV12-5 to TRBJ2-2; TCRdb names TRBD1, which stays unverified in the absence of DNA. The CDR3 consists of 15 residues. CDR1 and CDR2 from the germline V gene are LGHNT and FRNRAP. CDR3 region: CASGPGDTATGELFF.